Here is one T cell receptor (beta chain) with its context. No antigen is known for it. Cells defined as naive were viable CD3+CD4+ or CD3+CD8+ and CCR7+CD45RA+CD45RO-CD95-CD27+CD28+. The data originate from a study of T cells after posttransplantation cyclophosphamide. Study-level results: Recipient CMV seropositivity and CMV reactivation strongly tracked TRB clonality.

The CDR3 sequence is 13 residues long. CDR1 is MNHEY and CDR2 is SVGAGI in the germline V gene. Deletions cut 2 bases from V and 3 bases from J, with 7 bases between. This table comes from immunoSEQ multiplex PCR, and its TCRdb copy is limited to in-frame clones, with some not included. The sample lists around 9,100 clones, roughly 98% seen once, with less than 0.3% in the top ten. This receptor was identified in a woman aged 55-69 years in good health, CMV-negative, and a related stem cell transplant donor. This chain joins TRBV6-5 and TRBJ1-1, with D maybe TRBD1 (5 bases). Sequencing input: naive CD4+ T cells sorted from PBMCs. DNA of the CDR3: TGTGCCAGCAGTTACCGGGGGGACACTGAAGCTTTCTTT. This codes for CASSYRGDTEAFF.